The 32 T cell receptor beta chains below all came from one sample that was sequenced in a study of regulatory T cells in long-lasting Graves disease. The sample's time point: newly diagnosed GD, antithyroid drugs for less than 3 months. PBMC-derived RNA was used for the TCR library. Library construction for TCR beta used iRepertoire HTBI primers and Arm-PCR of CDR3 regions. TCRdb called the multiplex PCR reads again in MiXCR, with one record for every CDR3 protein. The data contain hundreds of thousands of distinct CDR3 sequences, about 16% of them singletons. These same data were also listed under a study on T cells in Graves' hyperthyroidism and ophthalmopathy.

This specimen consisted of peripheral blood mononuclear cells (PBMCs), obtained at new diagnosis, from a patient treated with antithyroid drugs. The receptors derive from a woman aged 40-60 years with Graves disease.

The chain combines TRBV13 with TRBJ1-3; perhaps TRBD1 as D (6 bases). Germline V CDR1 and CDR2: PRHDT, FYEKMQ (reference sequence). The CDR3 runs 15 residues. The V and J ends lost 5 bases and 2 bases respectively, with 13 bases between them. DNA of the CDR3: TGTGCCAGCAGCATTCACAGGGCTACTGGAAACACCATATATTTT. Its protein product is CASSIHRATGNTIYF.

To note about this clonotype: A much larger clone lies a single base off, so this may be a read error. The chain links TRBV7-9 to TRBJ2-2, with unresolved D. This CDR3 is built from 17 residues. The V and J ends lost 5 bases and 0 bases respectively, with 16 bases between them. CDR1 SEHNR and CDR2 FQNEAQ come from the germline V gene (reference sequence). CDR3 coding DNA: TGTGCCAGCAGCCACATAACCTCTGGTCCGAACACCGGGGAGCTGTTTTTT. Amino acid sequence: CASSHITSGPNTGELFF.

This clonotype was counted a few times. V gene TRBV3-1 combines with J gene TRBJ2-3, with 8 bases matching TRBD1. The CDR3 contains 15 residues. Germline lookup yields CDR1 LGHDT and CDR2 YNNKEL (reference sequence). J was trimmed by 3 bases and V by 0 bases; bases with no gene match: 2. In DNA, the CDR3 is TGTGCCAGCAGCCAAGAGGACAGGGAAACAGATACGCAGTATTTT. This gives the protein CASSQEDRETDTQYF.

The chain carries TRBV7-2 and TRBJ1-3; tentatively, D is TRBD1 (6 bases). The CDR3 is made up of 16 amino acids. From germline, CDR1 is SGHTA and CDR2 FQGNSA. Trimming removed 5 bases at V and 0 bases at J, with 14 bases between. CDR3 amino acids: CASSLGQLSSGNTIYF. For the CDR3, the DNA is TGTGCCAGCAGCCTGGGACAACTGAGCTCTGGAAACACCATATATTTT.

This clonotype was detected ten times or more. The chain employs TRBV20-1 and TRBJ2-1; 9 bases match TRBD2. Germline CDR1 and CDR2: DFQATT and SNEGSKA (reference sequence). The CDR3 sequence is 15 residues long. Trimming at V came to 2 bases and at J to 3 bases, leaving 5 bases not matched to a gene. Written as DNA, the CDR3 is TGCAGTGCTAGACATAGCGGGGGCCTCTACAATGAGCAGTTCTTC. As protein: CSARHSGGLYNEQFF.

Ten or more counts support this clonotype. This chain links TRBV12-3 or TRBV12-4 with TRBJ2-6; no reliable D call. This CDR3 has 13 amino acids. V was trimmed by 7 bases and J by 1 base, leaving 5 bases between them. CDR3 sequence (DNA): TGTGCCAGCACTGAGTCTGGGGCCAACGTCCTGACTTTC. It specifies CASTESGANVLTF.

At least ten counts were recorded for this clonotype. The V gene is TRBV3-1, the J gene TRBJ2-6; 10 bases align to TRBD1. Trimming removed 1 base from V and 3 bases from J; junction bases left unmatched: 0. CDR3 size: 16 residues. Germline assignment: CDR1 LGHDT and CDR2 YNNKEL (reference sequence). Here the CDR3 DNA reads TGTGCCAGCAGCCAAGGGACAGGGGGTGGGGCCAACGTCCTGACTTTC. Protein: CASSQGTGGGANVLTF.

This clonotype was counted ten times or more. The chain is built from TRBV3-1 and TRBJ1-1; TRBD1 is a possible D gene (6 bases). Germline V gene sequence: CDR1 LGHDT, CDR2 YNNKEL (reference sequence). CDR3 length: 13 amino acids. Trimming stripped 4 bases from V and 6 bases from J, with 12 bases between. As DNA, the CDR3 is TGTGCCAGCAGCCGAAGGGGGATCGCTGAAGCTTTCTTT. This sequence encodes CASSRRGIAEAFF.

In this sample, this clonotype turned up a few times. The chain employs TRBV10-3 and TRBJ2-5; 8 bases match TRBD1. Germline V gene data show CDR1 as ENHRY and CDR2 as SYGVKD. The CDR3 extends over 13 amino acids. After removal of 6 bases from V and 5 bases from J, the junction contained 5 bases not matched to a gene. The chain's CDR3 is CAISLGQGETQYF. The DNA for the CDR3 is TGTGCCATCAGCCTCGGACAGGGTGAGACCCAGTACTTC.

The chain combines TRBV5-4 with TRBJ2-3; D gene uncertain. Per germline, CDR1 SGHNT and CDR2 YYREEE (reference sequence). With 0 bases removed from V and 0 bases from J, the gap between germline ends came to 8 bases. The CDR3 is 15 residues long. The CDR3, as DNA: TGTGCCAGCAGCTTGGAGCCGGAGAGCACAGATACGCAGTATTTT. Translation: CASSLEPESTDTQYF.

This clonotype was picked up many times. This chain uses TRBV3-1 with TRBJ2-3; weak D call: TRBD2 (5 bases). The CDR3 length is 19 residues. Trimming left V 0 bases short and J 0 bases short, with 19 bases between. Germline CDR1 and CDR2: LGHDT and YNNKEL (reference sequence). The CDR3 sequence is CASSQDQVPLLDSTDTQYF. The CDR3 region has the DNA TGTGCCAGCAGCCAAGATCAGGTCCCCCTACTAGATAGCACAGATACGCAGTATTTT.

At least ten counts were recorded for this clonotype. This chain joins TRBV20-1 and TRBJ2-3; D is unresolved. Deletions cut 1 base from V and 3 bases from J, with 11 bases between. The germline gives CDR1 DFQATT, CDR2 SNEGSKA (reference sequence). The CDR3 spans 14 residues. This CDR3 reads CSARGLMGTDTQYF. The CDR3 DNA reads as TGCAGTGCTAGAGGCCTGATGGGAACAGATACGCAGTATTTT.

This clonotype has just a few counts. This chain links TRBV5-1 with TRBJ2-7, with a tentative D call TRBD1 (6 bases). Germline V lookup: CDR1 SGHRS, CDR2 YFSETQ. V was trimmed by 3 bases and J by 2 bases, leaving 12 bases between them. CDR3 length: 14 amino acids. The CDR3 here is CASSSQGLTYEQYF. The DNA for the CDR3 is TGCGCCAGCAGCTCCCAGGGGTTGACCTACGAGCAGTACTTC.

This clonotype occurred once. Possible read error: a much larger clone is one base away. This rearrangement joins TRBV11-3 to TRBJ1-2; TRBD1 matches 7 bases. Germline CDR1 reads SGHNT; CDR2 reads YENEEA. The V gene end was trimmed by 5 bases and the J gene end by 7 bases; junction bases not matched to a gene: 10. The CDR3 is 14 amino acids. The DNA for the CDR3 is TGTGCCAGCAGCCTCGAGGGACAGACCTGTGGCTACACCTTC. Translation gives CASSLEGQTCGYTF.

The genes are TRBV7-9 and TRBJ2-6, with D tentatively TRBD2 (5 bases). The V gene lost 1 base and the J gene lost 0 bases, with 13 bases spanning the gap. Per the germline V gene, CDR1 is SEHNR and CDR2 is FQNEAQ (reference sequence). This CDR3 contains 18 residues. The CDR3 region has the DNA TGTGCCAGCAGCTTAGTTCCAGGACTCTTCTCTGGGGCCAACGTCCTGACTTTC. Protein: CASSLVPGLFSGANVLTF.

This clonotype has at least ten counts. The chain carries TRBV6-2 or TRBV6-3 and TRBJ1-5; perhaps TRBD1 as D (5 bases). Trimming took off 4 bases at V and 9 bases at J, with 19 bases between the two ends. The germline V gene has CDR1 MNHEY and CDR2 SVGEGT. The CDR3 is 15 residues long. The CDR3 DNA reads TGTGCCAGCAGTTCTCCGTCCAGGGAGACTCGGCCCCAGCATTTT. Translation: CASSSPSRETRPQHF.

This clonotype was seen ten or more times. The gene calls are TRBV28 and TRBJ2-3; TRBD2 matches 7 bases. J was trimmed by 4 bases and V by 10 bases; bases with no gene match: 8. The CDR3 covers 13 residues. Germline loops: CDR1 MDHEN, CDR2 SYDVKM. In DNA, the CDR3 is TGTGCCATAACCGGGAGGAACCCAGATACGCAGTATTTT. It encodes CAITGRNPDTQYF.

Many counts were recorded for this clonotype. This chain connects TRBV7-8 to TRBJ2-1, with TRBD1 matching over 7 bases. The CDR3 extends over 15 amino acids. After removal of 6 bases from V and 4 bases from J, the junction contained 9 bases not matched to a gene. Germline V gene sequence: CDR1 SGHVS, CDR2 FQNEAQ. The chain's CDR3 is CASSPNRGTYNEQFF. As DNA, the CDR3 is TGTGCCAGCAGTCCTAACAGGGGAACTTACAATGAGCAGTTCTTC. The full variable domain, completed using reference TRBV7-8 and TRBJ2-1, is GAGVSQSPRYKVAKRGQDVALRCDPISGHVSLFWYQQALGQGPEFLTYFQNEAQLDKSGLPSDRFFAERPEGSVSTLKIQRTQQEDSAVYLCASSPNRGTYNEQFFGPGTRLTVL.

This clonotype was seen at least ten times. The chain couples TRBV12-3 or TRBV12-4 to TRBJ2-5; D gene ambiguous. V lost 5 bases to trimming and J lost 5 bases, with 15 bases between them. The CDR3 runs to 14 residues. DNA for the CDR3: TGTGCCAGCAGTCACTCCGGACCTGCGGAGACCCAGTACTTC. Its translation: CASSHSGPAETQYF.

On this clonotype: A much larger clonotype is one base distant, so this may be a read error. V usage is TRBV12-3 or TRBV12-4 and J usage is TRBJ1-2; tentative D call: TRBD1 (6 bases). The CDR3 has 13 residues. Trimming took 11 bases from V and 7 from J, leaving 20 bases between them. CDR3 in DNA: TGTGCCGGCACCCGATGGGGGGCTGGTGGCTACACCTTC. Its protein product is CAGTRWGAGGYTF.

This clonotype appeared a few times. The chain couples TRBV6-1 to TRBJ2-7; either TRBD1 or TRBD2 may supply D (5 bases each). Germline V gene data show CDR1 as MNHNS and CDR2 as SASEGT. CDR3 size: 15 residues. Trimming pared 4 bases from V and 5 bases from J, leaving 18 bases between. The CDR3 spells CASSAGTPIGHEQYF. In nucleotides, the CDR3 is TGTGCCAGCAGTGCCGGGACCCCGATCGGGCACGAGCAGTACTTC.

This clonotype has ten or more counts. This chain joins TRBV19 and TRBJ1-5, with D possibly TRBD1 on 5 matching bases. Germline CDR1 is LNHDA and CDR2 is SQIVND (reference sequence). The CDR3 sequence is 13 residues long. V dropped 9 bases and J dropped 4 bases, with 13 bases sitting between them. The CDR3 loop reads CASSREGNQPQHF. The CDR3, as DNA: TGTGCCAGCAGCCGAGAGGGGAATCAGCCCCAGCATTTT.

In the case of this clonotype: Since a much larger clone is just one base distant, this may be a read error. CDR3 in amino acids: CASSKGSNSGNTIYF. Here the CDR3 DNA reads TGCGCCAGCAGCAAAGGGTCGAACTCTGGAAACACCATATATTTT. The genes are TRBV5-1 and TRBJ1-3; no clear D. V lost 4 bases and J 0 bases, leaving 11 bases between the germline ends. Germline CDR1 and CDR2: SGHRS and YFSETQ. CDR3 size: 15 residues.

This clonotype was seen repeatedly, ten times or more. This chain uses TRBV20-1 with TRBJ2-7; TRBD2 matches at 16 bases. The CDR3 is made up of 16 amino acids. With V trimmed by 3 bases and J by 2 bases, 4 bases remained unmatched. In germline, CDR1 is DFQATT, CDR2 SNEGSKA (reference sequence). CDR3 sequence: CSASPGTSGGAYEQYF. DNA of the CDR3: TGCAGTGCTAGCCCCGGGACTAGCGGGGGGGCCTACGAGCAGTACTTC.

This chain joins TRBV6-5 and TRBJ1-5, with D possibly being TRBD1 (5 bases). In germline, CDR1 is MNHEY, CDR2 SVGAGI. CDR3 length: 14 residues. Trimming pared 4 bases from V and 5 bases from J, leaving 12 bases between. The CDR3 spells CASSSGQRDQPQHF. DNA for the CDR3: TGTGCCAGCAGTTCCGGACAAAGGGATCAGCCCCAGCATTTT.

The chain links TRBV4-1 to TRBJ2-7, with TRBD2 matching over 8 bases. The CDR3 covers 15 residues. V lost 1 base to trimming and J lost 4 bases; unmatched junction nucleotides: 6. From germline, CDR1 is MGHRA and CDR2 YSYEKL. CDR3 region: CASSQGVAGTYEQYF. CDR3 bases: TGCGCCAGCAGCCAAGGTGTAGCGGGGACTTACGAGCAGTACTTC.

This clonotype was seen a few times. V is TRBV10-3 and J is TRBJ1-6, with D possibly being TRBD1 (5 bases). The CDR3 sequence is 15 residues long. V gave up 2 bases and J gave up 7 bases, with 12 bases separating them. Germline lookup yields CDR1 ENHRY and CDR2 SYGVKD. CDR3 nucleotides: TGTGCCATCAGTGAGGGTGGTGGGGGGAATTCACCCCTCCACTTT. Protein sequence: CAISEGGGGNSPLHF.

This clonotype was seen repeatedly, ten times or more. The gene calls are TRBV30 and TRBJ2-7; D assignment may be TRBD1 or TRBD2 (5 bases each). Germline V CDR1 and CDR2: GTSNPN, SVGIG (reference sequence). V was pared by 0 bases and J by 7 bases, with 22 bases between. The CDR3 is made up of 16 amino acids. CDR3 DNA sequence: TGTGCCTGGAGTGTACAGGTCATTCCTAGCCTAAGTGAGCAGTACTTC. Protein sequence: CAWSVQVIPSLSEQYF.

This clonotype was recorded once. The chain carries TRBV6-2 or TRBV6-3 and TRBJ2-7; D is perhaps TRBD2 (5 bases). Trimming took 2 bases from V and 3 from J, leaving 11 bases between them. This CDR3 is built from 14 residues. CDR1 is MNHEY, CDR2 SVGEGT, per germline. The CDR3 region has the DNA TGTGCCAGCAGTTACGCCACAGAGGGCTACGAGCAGTACGTC. Residues: CASSYATEGYEQYV.

This clonotype appeared many times. CDR3 loop: CASSFWTGSGYTF. The CDR3 nucleotides are TGTGCCAGCAGTTTCTGGACAGGGTCTGGCTACACCTTC. The gene calls are TRBV12-3 or TRBV12-4 and TRBJ1-2; 8 nucleotides agree with TRBD1. CDR3 length equals 13 residues. With 3 bases clipped from V and 7 bases from J, the junction kept 4 bases outside the gene matches.

This clonotype was detected a few times. This chain links TRBV14 with TRBJ2-7; unclear D gene. In germline, CDR1 is SGHDN, CDR2 FVKESK. The CDR3 spans 14 residues. Trimming took 1 base from V and 6 from J, leaving 13 bases between them. The CDR3 nucleotides read TGTGCCAGCAGCCAAGGGGCTATTCCGATCGAGCAGTACTTC. Translating it yields CASSQGAIPIEQYF.

The chain links TRBV20-1 to TRBJ1-1; D gene unclear. The CDR3 has 19 residues. The V end was cut by 1 base, the J end by 0 bases, with 24 bases between. Germline CDR1 is DFQATT and CDR2 is SNEGSKA (reference sequence). CDR3 sequence: CSARGEWNRKTSMNTEAFF. The CDR3 DNA sequence: TGCAGTGCTAGAGGTGAATGGAACAGAAAGACCTCCATGAACACTGAAGCTTTCTTT.